This T cell receptor (beta chain) appears in the sequencing data of a study of T cell responses to AZD1222 COVID-19 vaccine. Findings and limits, study-wide: Donors skewed white British and female; clonal diversity was possibly underestimated. Among AZD1222 vaccinees, only 5 to 7 were seropositive at baseline.

For this clone: What it recognizes is unknown. This CDR3 is also generated by other DNA sequences in the sample.

The method was immunoSEQ multiplex PCR; TCRdb's version includes in-frame clones alone and lacks a portion of them. The sample includes over 100,000 clones, 90% seen only once; the top ten take 6.9%. Germline values: CDR1 KGHSH, CDR2 LQKENI. V was shortened by 2 bases and J by 1 base, with 3 bases between the two germline ends. The CDR3 length is 13 residues. V and J are TRBV18 and TRBJ1-5; D gene ambiguous. The sample in question was peripheral blood, obtained on day 0 of AZD1222 vaccination. The TCR originated in an adult in good health. For the CDR3, the DNA is TGTGCCAGCTCACCAGGGAGCAATCAGCCCCAGCATTTT. This gives the protein CASSPGSNQPQHF.